This T cell receptor (beta chain) is drawn from a study of shared clonotypes between healthy human individuals. Study-level results: It was anticipated that sequencing depth would influence how many clonotypes donors shared.

Splitting of each subset's genomic DNA was done evenly across several immunoSEQ plates. Ten immunoSEQ deep assay plates were used to sequence the DNA of unsorted PBMCs. Assay: immunoSEQ multiplex PCR; the TCRdb copy retains only in-frame clones and omits some. Here the sample spans approximately 510,000 clones, 79% being singletons. About this clone itself: Its antigen remains unknown.

The CDR3 runs 17 residues. Unmatched junction bases numbered 12, after V lost 7 bases and J lost 0 bases. Per germline, CDR1 MDHEN and CDR2 SYDVKM. The clonotype originates from a woman aged 40-49 years in good health. Some clones in this sample may be carry-over from other donors' samples. Sequenced material: PBMCs. The V gene is TRBV28, the J gene TRBJ2-4, with 7 positions matching TRBD2. The CDR3, as DNA: TGTGCCAGCACCGATAGGAGGTTAGCGGGAGCCAAAAACATTCAGTACTTC. It yields the protein CASTDRRLAGAKNIQYF.